The 7 T cell receptor beta chains presented below share a single source sample, sequenced in a study of blood T cell repertoires in COVID-19. Libraries were prepared by immunoSEQ multiplex PCR; TCRdb keeps only in-frame clonotypes and omits some of them. The repertoire consists of 200,000 to 250,000 clones, with 70% to 85% occurring once and the leading ten covering about 3.2%. Sequencing used PBMCs or T cells enriched from blood (not recorded which). These receptors were obtained from a woman aged 60-75 years who had recovered from COVID-19.

The sample holds one count of this clone. In DNA, the CDR3 is TGTGCCACCAGCAGAGTAGGGGTCAACGAGCAGTACTTC. Amino acid sequence: CATSRVGVNEQYF. J is TRBJ2-7 and V is TRBV15; D might be TRBD1 (5 bases). Trimming stripped 1 base from V and 5 bases from J, with 9 bases between. The CDR3 extends over 13 amino acids. CDR1 is LNHNV, CDR2 YYDKDF, per germline (reference sequence).

The V and J genes are TRBV5-5 and TRBJ2-7, with D possibly being TRBD2 (6 bases). The CDR3 is 15 residues long. Germline-derived CDR1 and CDR2 are SGHKS and YYEKEE (reference sequence). V lost 3 bases to trimming and J lost 3 bases, with 16 bases between them. The CDR3 DNA sequence: TGTGCCAGCAGCTACCGGGGGACGGTGGACTACGAGCAGTACTTC. Its protein is CASSYRGTVDYEQYF.

This clone was seen a single time. The chain joins TRBV7-6 to TRBJ2-3, with D maybe TRBD1 (6 bases). Germline V lookup: CDR1 SGHVS, CDR2 FNYEAQ. V dropped 5 bases and J dropped 10 bases, with 13 bases sitting between them. CDR3 size: 12 residues. CDR3 in DNA: TGTGCCAGCAGCATTAGGGACAAGGCGCAGTATTTT. This gives the protein CASSIRDKAQYF.

The CDR3 sequence is CASSPKTGGDTIYF. The CDR3 coding sequence is TGCGCCAGCAGCCCAAAGACAGGGGGTGACACCATATATTTT. The chain carries TRBV4-3 and TRBJ1-3, with 9 bases aligning to TRBD1. CDR3 size: 14 residues. CDR1 is LGHNA, CDR2 YSLEER, per germline. Germline trimming cut 4 bases from V and 8 bases from J; bases unmatched to any gene: 6.

V and J are TRBV19 and TRBJ1-5; 7 nucleotides align to TRBD1. J gave up 2 bases and V 5 bases, and 3 bases lay outside the gene matches. The CDR3 totals 14 residues. Per germline, CDR1 LNHDA and CDR2 SQIVND (reference sequence). The CDR3, as DNA: TGTGCCAGTAGTGGGCAGGGGGGCAATCAGCCCCAGCATTTT. Its protein is CASSGQGGNQPQHF.

This sequence joins TRBV19 and TRBJ2-7, with 7 positions matching TRBD1. CDR1 and CDR2 (germline): LNHDA, SQIVND (reference sequence). Trimming removed 3 bases from V and 1 base from J; junction bases left unmatched: 3. This CDR3 has 14 amino acids. CDR3 coding DNA: TGTGCCAGTAGTATCGGGACAGAGTCCTACGAGCAGTACTTC. Protein: CASSIGTESYEQYF.

The CDR3 DNA is TGTGCCAGCAGCGAACAGGGAAGTGGAAACACCATATATTTT. Amino acids: CASSEQGSGNTIYF. This rearrangement joins TRBV11-3 to TRBJ1-3; the D gene is possibly TRBD1 (6 bases). From germline, CDR1 is SGHNT and CDR2 YENEEA. Deletions cut 5 bases from V and 3 bases from J, with 11 bases between. This CDR3 is 14 amino acids long.